What follows is one TCR beta chain and its context. The sample comes from a study of neoadjuvant anti-PD-1 for oral cavity cancer. Described time point: after neoadjuvant nivolumab, at surgical resection. Patients had newly diagnosed, untreated stage II-IVA oral cavity squamous cell carcinoma. Six replicates per PBMC sample, mostly from approximately 0.45 ug of genomic DNA. Produced via immunoSEQ multiplex PCR; TCRdb's table is partial and in-frame only. The table lists over 14,000 clones, 65% to 80% of them singletons. The source of this sequence is a person between 40 and 79 years old with oral cavity squamous cell carcinoma. The specimen comprised PBMCs, sampled after nivolumab (anti-PD-1) treatment.

In nucleotides, the CDR3 is TGTGCCAGCAGCACGTTAAGGGGTGAAGGCTACACCTTC. As protein: CASSTLRGEGYTF. This chain links TRBV7-9 with TRBJ1-2, with TRBD1 as a possible D gene (5 bases). Germline V gives CDR1 SEHNR, CDR2 FQNEAQ (reference sequence). The length of the CDR3 is 13 residues. V lost 5 bases and J 8 bases, leaving 15 bases between the germline ends.